A selection of T cell receptor beta chains follows, all from one sample in a study of T cell changes during pregnancy in multiple sclerosis. Using immunoSEQ multiplex PCR, the repertoire was profiled, and TCRdb retains in-frame clones only, with some absent. Of around 45,000 clones listed, more than 80% are singletons. Sequenced here: CD8+ T cells from peripheral blood mononuclear cells, sampled in the second trimester of pregnancy. These receptors all come from a female donor with multiple sclerosis, enrolled in a pregnancy study. Each CDR3 is given with its conserved first and last residue. Fields, in order: CDR3 DNA, CDR3 protein, J gene, V gene, clone size, D gene. The D gene is left open where the match is weak. Not every row has a clone size; where given, it reads once, few, many or a size class.

CDR3 DNA: TGTGCCACCAGCAGTCCGGGACAGGGGAACTACGAGCAGTACTTC
CDR3 protein: CATSSPGQGNYEQYF
J gene: TRBJ2-7
V gene: TRBV15
clone size: NA
D gene: TRBD1

CDR3 DNA: TGTGCCAGCAGCGCCAGGACAGGTCTCGGTTATGGCTACACCTTC
CDR3 protein: CASSARTGLGYGYTF
J gene: TRBJ1-2
V gene: TRBV9
clone size: NA
D gene: TRBD1

CDR3 DNA: TGTGCCAGCAGTGTCGAGACAGGGGGCGCGGGTTGGACCGGGGAGCTGTTTTTT
CDR3 protein: CASSVETGGAGWTGELFF
J gene: TRBJ2-2
V gene: TRBV6-1
clone size: NA
D gene: TRBD1

CDR3 DNA: TGTGCCAGCAGTGAGGGTCCGGGACAGCCCTACGAGCAGTACTTC
CDR3 protein: CASSEGPGQPYEQYF
J gene: TRBJ2-7
V gene: TRBV6-1
clone size: once
D gene: TRBD1

CDR3 DNA: TGTGCCATCAGTGAGTCCGGGGCAGGGGGAGGCTACACCTTC
CDR3 protein: CAISESGAGGGYTF
J gene: TRBJ1-2
V gene: TRBV10-3
clone size: NA
D gene: TRBD1

CDR3 DNA: TGTGCCAGCAGTTACTCACGGACAGGGCAAGGAGAGACCCAGTACTTC
CDR3 protein: CASSYSRTGQGETQYF
J gene: TRBJ2-5
V gene: TRBV6-5
clone size: NA
D gene: TRBD1

CDR3 DNA: TGTGCCGCTGGAGGTGACACCGGGGAGCTGTTTTTT
CDR3 protein: CAAGGDTGELFF
J gene: TRBJ2-2
V gene: TRBV5-6
clone size: once
D gene: NA

CDR3 DNA: TGCAGCGTTGAAGATCATTCAAGGGGTGATACGCAGTATTTT
CDR3 protein: CSVEDHSRGDTQYF
J gene: TRBJ2-3
V gene: TRBV29-1
clone size: NA
D gene: NA

CDR3 DNA: TGTGCCAGCAGCTCCGGACAGGGGAATCAGCCCCAGCATTTT
CDR3 protein: CASSSGQGNQPQHF
J gene: TRBJ1-5
V gene: TRBV5-4
clone size: NA
D gene: TRBD1

CDR3 DNA: TGTGCCAGCAGTGAATTCAGGGGCGGGGGTGAAAAACTGTTTTTT
CDR3 protein: CASSEFRGGGEKLFF
J gene: TRBJ1-4
V gene: TRBV6-1
clone size: once
D gene: NA

CDR3 DNA: TGTGCCAGCAGTGAGCCCCTGACTAGCGGGGGTAACAATGAGCAGTTCTTC
CDR3 protein: CASSEPLTSGGNNEQFF
J gene: TRBJ2-1
V gene: TRBV25-1
clone size: NA
D gene: TRBD2

CDR3 DNA: TGCGCCAGCAGCCAAGTAGCCTCTGGAAACACCATATATTTT
CDR3 protein: CASSQVASGNTIYF
J gene: TRBJ1-3
V gene: TRBV4-1
clone size: few
D gene: NA

CDR3 DNA: TGTGCCAGTAGATATCGGGGGGAATACTCCTACAATGAGCAGTTCTTC
CDR3 protein: CASRYRGEYSYNEQFF
J gene: TRBJ2-1
V gene: TRBV19
clone size: NA
D gene: TRBD2

CDR3 DNA: TGTGCCAGTAGTAAGGGGACAGGGACTCTTCTTTATGGCTACACCTTC
CDR3 protein: CASSKGTGTLLYGYTF
J gene: TRBJ1-2
V gene: TRBV19
clone size: NA
D gene: TRBD1

CDR3 DNA: TGTGCCAGCAGCCAGGATTTAGCCAATGAGCAGTTCTTC
CDR3 protein: CASSQDLANEQFF
J gene: TRBJ2-1
V gene: TRBV4-2
clone size: NA
D gene: NA

CDR3 DNA: TGTGCCAGCAGCTTGTCCCCGGACAGCTCCTATAATTCACCCCTCCACTTT
CDR3 protein: CASSLSPDSSYNSPLHF
J gene: TRBJ1-6
V gene: TRBV5-6
clone size: NA
D gene: NA

CDR3 DNA: TGTGCCAGCAGCGAGACAGGTGGATCTAATGGCTACACCTTC
CDR3 protein: CASSETGGSNGYTF
J gene: TRBJ1-2
V gene: TRBV9
clone size: NA
D gene: NA

CDR3 DNA: TGTGCCAGCTTTGGGGGGAGCTCCTACGAGCAGTACTTC
CDR3 protein: CASFGGSSYEQYF
J gene: TRBJ2-7
V gene: TRBV6-1
clone size: once
D gene: NA

CDR3 DNA: TGTGCCAGCAGTATCGGGGGGGGGCGGGAGACCCAGTACTTC
CDR3 protein: CASSIGGGRETQYF
J gene: TRBJ2-5
V gene: TRBV27
clone size: NA
D gene: TRBD2

CDR3 DNA: TGTGCCAGTAGTATAGGAGTGGGGGGTCTCTACTATGGCTACACCTTC
CDR3 protein: CASSIGVGGLYYGYTF
J gene: TRBJ1-2
V gene: TRBV19
clone size: NA
D gene: NA

CDR3 DNA: TGTGCCAGCAGCTTGAGTACGGGAGGGGCCGGGAGTAATGAGCAGTTCTTC
CDR3 protein: CASSLSTGGAGSNEQFF
J gene: TRBJ2-1
V gene: TRBV7-9
clone size: NA
D gene: TRBD2

CDR3 DNA: TGTGCCAGCAGTGCGCACAGGGACGGGTATGGCTACACCTTC
CDR3 protein: CASSAHRDGYGYTF
J gene: TRBJ1-2
V gene: TRBV27
clone size: NA
D gene: NA

CDR3 DNA: TGTGCCAGTAGTGTCGAGAACTATGGCTACACCTTC
CDR3 protein: CASSVENYGYTF
J gene: TRBJ1-2
V gene: TRBV19
clone size: NA
D gene: NA

CDR3 DNA: TGCGCCAGCAGTGAGACCGGGACTAAGGATAATTCACCCCTCCACTTT
CDR3 protein: CASSETGTKDNSPLHF
J gene: TRBJ1-6
V gene: TRBV10-2
clone size: NA
D gene: NA

CDR3 DNA: TGTGCCAGCAGTTACCCGGGACAGCCAAACTATGGCTACACCTTC
CDR3 protein: CASSYPGQPNYGYTF
J gene: TRBJ1-2
V gene: TRBV6-6
clone size: once
D gene: TRBD1

CDR3 DNA: TGTGCCAGCAGCTCGGGACAGGGGGTTTACCAAGAGACCCAGTACTTC
CDR3 protein: CASSSGQGVYQETQYF
J gene: TRBJ2-5
V gene: TRBV5-6
clone size: NA
D gene: TRBD1

CDR3 DNA: TGCGCCAGCAGCTACCCAGGTGAAAGAGAAGATGGCTACACCTTC
CDR3 protein: CASSYPGEREDGYTF
J gene: TRBJ1-2
V gene: TRBV5-1
clone size: NA
D gene: NA

CDR3 DNA: TGTGCCACCAGCACAGGGGGAGGCAATCAGCCCCAGCATTTT
CDR3 protein: CATSTGGGNQPQHF
J gene: TRBJ1-5
V gene: TRBV15
clone size: NA
D gene: TRBD1

CDR3 DNA: TGTGCCAGCAGTGACAGGGGGGAAGGAGCTAATGAAAAACTGTTTTTT
CDR3 protein: CASSDRGEGANEKLFF
J gene: TRBJ1-4
V gene: TRBV28
clone size: NA
D gene: TRBD1

CDR3 DNA: TGTGCCAGCACCTCCCTTTGGGAGCGGGAGTCATGTACCGGGGAGCTGTTTTTT
CDR3 protein: CASTSLWERESCTGELFF
J gene: TRBJ2-2
V gene: TRBV21-1
clone size: NA
D gene: NA

CDR3 DNA: TGTGCCAGCAGCTCCATGAGGGATTCACCCCTCCACTTT
CDR3 protein: CASSSMRDSPLHF
J gene: TRBJ1-6
V gene: TRBV13
clone size: NA
D gene: NA

CDR3 DNA: TGTGCCAGCAGCGGGACTGGAGCTGTATACGAGCAGTACTTC
CDR3 protein: CASSGTGAVYEQYF
J gene: TRBJ2-7
V gene: TRBV25-1
clone size: NA
D gene: NA

CDR3 DNA: TGTGCCAGCAGCCAATTGGAGCGGAGGAGGAGCAATCAGCCCCAGCATTTT
CDR3 protein: CASSQLERRRSNQPQHF
J gene: TRBJ1-5
V gene: TRBV21-1
clone size: NA
D gene: NA

CDR3 DNA: TGTGCCAGCACCGCCGTGCCGGGACAGGCCTACGAGCAGTACTTC
CDR3 protein: CASTAVPGQAYEQYF
J gene: TRBJ2-7
V gene: TRBV2
clone size: NA
D gene: TRBD1

CDR3 DNA: TGTGCCAGCAGCTTGGAGCGGGGGGCCGGAAATACGCAGTATTTT
CDR3 protein: CASSLERGAGNTQYF
J gene: TRBJ2-3
V gene: TRBV13
clone size: NA
D gene: TRBD2

CDR3 DNA: TGTGCCAGCAGACGAAGCACAGGGGCTGGAAATCAGCCCCAGCATTTT
CDR3 protein: CASRRSTGAGNQPQHF
J gene: TRBJ1-5
V gene: TRBV5-6
clone size: NA
D gene: TRBD1

CDR3 DNA: TGTGCCAGTAGCAATGGGACTGAGTACTTC
CDR3 protein: CASSNGTEYF
J gene: TRBJ2-7
V gene: TRBV19
clone size: NA
D gene: NA

CDR3 DNA: TGTGCCAGCACCGCTGGGCTAGCCGTCACAGATACGCAGTATTTT
CDR3 protein: CASTAGLAVTDTQYF
J gene: TRBJ2-3
V gene: TRBV6-5
clone size: NA
D gene: NA

CDR3 DNA: TGTGCCAGCAGCTTAGCCCACGGAGGTCTCGGGGCCAACGTCCTGACTTTC
CDR3 protein: CASSLAHGGLGANVLTF
J gene: TRBJ2-6
V gene: TRBV7-9
clone size: once
D gene: NA

CDR3 DNA: TGTGCCGGCAGCGTAGAGGAGGGTACCTACGAGCAGTACTTC
CDR3 protein: CAGSVEEGTYEQYF
J gene: TRBJ2-7
V gene: TRBV9
clone size: NA
D gene: NA

CDR3 DNA: TGTGCCAGCAGCTTAACGGGGGGACTGTCCATAGATACGCAGTATTTT
CDR3 protein: CASSLTGGLSIDTQYF
J gene: TRBJ2-3
V gene: TRBV7-3
clone size: NA
D gene: NA

CDR3 DNA: TGTGCCAGCAGCTTAGGGGTTACAGATCGTCAGCCCCAGCATTTT
CDR3 protein: CASSLGVTDRQPQHF
J gene: TRBJ1-5
V gene: TRBV7-9
clone size: NA
D gene: NA

CDR3 DNA: TGTGCCACCGGGGAGCTAGCGGAAAGATACAATGAGCAGTTCTTC
CDR3 protein: CATGELAERYNEQFF
J gene: TRBJ2-1
V gene: TRBV10-3
clone size: NA
D gene: TRBD2

CDR3 DNA: TGTGCCAGCAGCGCCGAGGACAGGGGACCCTATGGCTACACCTTC
CDR3 protein: CASSAEDRGPYGYTF
J gene: TRBJ1-2
V gene: TRBV9
clone size: NA
D gene: TRBD1

CDR3 DNA: TGTGCCAGCTCACCTGTAGGTTCCTCGGGGAATGAGCAGTTCTTC
CDR3 protein: CASSPVGSSGNEQFF
J gene: TRBJ2-1
V gene: TRBV18
clone size: few
D gene: NA

CDR3 DNA: TGTGCCAGCAGCTTGAACAGCCTCGGGAGTGGAAACACCATATATTTT
CDR3 protein: CASSLNSLGSGNTIYF
J gene: TRBJ1-3
V gene: TRBV11-2
clone size: NA
D gene: NA

CDR3 DNA: TGTGCCAGCGGGACAACAGGGGCCCTAGGGTACAATGAGCAGTTCTTC
CDR3 protein: CASGTTGALGYNEQFF
J gene: TRBJ2-1
V gene: TRBV27
clone size: NA
D gene: TRBD1

CDR3 DNA: TGTGCCAGCAACCCGGGACAGATGAACACTGAAGCTTTCTTT
CDR3 protein: CASNPGQMNTEAFF
J gene: TRBJ1-1
V gene: TRBV5-8
clone size: NA
D gene: TRBD1

CDR3 DNA: TGTGCCAGCAGCGTAGCGGCGGGGGACCCTGGGGAGACCCAGTACTTC
CDR3 protein: CASSVAAGDPGETQYF
J gene: TRBJ2-5
V gene: TRBV9
clone size: once
D gene: TRBD2

CDR3 DNA: TGTGCCAGTAGCAACGACCTTACAGGGGTTTGGCAGTTCTTC
CDR3 protein: CASSNDLTGVWQFF
J gene: TRBJ2-1
V gene: TRBV19
clone size: once
D gene: TRBD1

CDR3 DNA: TGTGCCAGCAGGCAGGGGGCTTATGGGGAGCTGTTTTTT
CDR3 protein: CASRQGAYGELFF
J gene: TRBJ2-2
V gene: TRBV27
clone size: NA
D gene: TRBD1

CDR3 DNA: TGTGCCAGCATCGCCCCAGGGTACACCGGGGAGCTGTTTTTT
CDR3 protein: CASIAPGYTGELFF
J gene: TRBJ2-2
V gene: TRBV5-4
clone size: NA
D gene: NA

CDR3 DNA: TGTGCCAGCAGCCCCCAGGGTCCCGGGAGCAATCAGCCCCAGCATTTT
CDR3 protein: CASSPQGPGSNQPQHF
J gene: TRBJ1-5
V gene: TRBV7-9
clone size: NA
D gene: NA

CDR3 DNA: TGTGCCACCAGCAGAGATTTGGGGGCAGCTAATGAAAAACTGTTTTTT
CDR3 protein: CATSRDLGAANEKLFF
J gene: TRBJ1-4
V gene: TRBV15
clone size: NA
D gene: NA

CDR3 DNA: TGTGCCACCAGCGGCGACAGGGGCAATCAGCCCCAGCATTTT
CDR3 protein: CATSGDRGNQPQHF
J gene: TRBJ1-5
V gene: TRBV15
clone size: NA
D gene: TRBD1

CDR3 DNA: TGTGCCAGCAGCGTTGCCGACATGGTTGGTTACAATGAGCAGTTCTTC
CDR3 protein: CASSVADMVGYNEQFF
J gene: TRBJ2-1
V gene: TRBV7-3
clone size: NA
D gene: NA

CDR3 DNA: TGTGCCAGCTCCCTGGGACAGGGAGCGAACACTGAAGCTTTCTTT
CDR3 protein: CASSLGQGANTEAFF
J gene: TRBJ1-1
V gene: TRBV18
clone size: NA
D gene: TRBD1

CDR3 DNA: TGTGCCAGCAGGGAGGGACTCAGCCCTTACAATGAGCAGTTCTTC
CDR3 protein: CASREGLSPYNEQFF
J gene: TRBJ2-1
V gene: TRBV2
clone size: NA
D gene: NA

CDR3 DNA: TGTGCCAGTAGGCTTCAGGGACTTAGCAATCAGCCCCAGCATTTT
CDR3 protein: CASRLQGLSNQPQHF
J gene: TRBJ1-5
V gene: TRBV19
clone size: NA
D gene: NA